Below are 15 T cell receptor beta chains sequenced from a single sample in a study of cytomegalovirus exposure and HLA in healthy donors. 13 Jbeta primers and 60 Vbeta primers were used for the PCR. TCRdb's copy holds only in-frame clones and misses some; the assay was immunoSEQ multiplex PCR. The table shows over 75,000 clones, with 67% occurring only once. Material for sequencing was PBMCs. These receptors were taken from a man under 40 in good health and CMV-seronegative.

The chain links TRBV4-1 to TRBJ1-5; a weak D match, TRBD1 (5 bases). Trimming removed 6 bases at V and 3 bases at J, with 15 bases between. Germline V lookup: CDR1 MGHRA, CDR2 YSYEKL. There are 15 residues in the CDR3. For the CDR3, the DNA is TGCGCCAGCAGTCAGCTTGCAGGGTTCAATCAGCCCCAGCATTTT. Translation gives CASSQLAGFNQPQHF.

The V call is TRBV18, the J call TRBJ2-7; 7 bases fit TRBD1. V shed 4 bases and J 6 bases; nucleotides not matched to a gene: 9. Germline V gene lookup returns CDR1 KGHSH and CDR2 LQKENI. CDR3 length: 14 residues. The CDR3 sequence: CASSLGQSNVEQYF. In nucleotides, the CDR3 is TGTGCCAGCTCACTGGGACAGAGTAATGTCGAGCAGTACTTC.

This sequence joins TRBV7-2 and TRBJ1-3; D remains ambiguous. The CDR3 totals 15 residues. V lost 1 base and J lost 2, with 9 bases in between. Germline-derived CDR1 and CDR2 are SGHTA and FQGNSA. The CDR3 is CASSLGATTGNTIYF. The CDR3 bases are TGTGCCAGCAGCTTAGGTGCCACAACTGGAAACACCATATATTTT.

The chain links TRBV30 to TRBJ1-5; 8 nucleotides align to TRBD1. This CDR3 contains 16 residues. Germline V lookup: CDR1 GTSNPN, CDR2 SVGIG (reference sequence). The junction had 9 bases not matched to a gene; V was cut back by 1 base and J by 4 bases. The CDR3 DNA sequence: TGTGCCTGGAGTGGTAGAAAAGACAGGGGAAATCAGCCCCAGCATTTT. Amino acids: CAWSGRKDRGNQPQHF.

The rearrangement joins TRBV9 to TRBJ2-7; 10 nucleotides match TRBD1. The germline gives CDR1 SGDLS, CDR2 YYNGEE. CDR3 length: 15 amino acids. V gave up 2 bases and J gave up 3 bases; unmatched junction bases: 5. The CDR3 DNA reads TGTGCCAGCAGCGTGGGGACAGGGGCTGACTACGAGCAGTACTTC. Translating it yields CASSVGTGADYEQYF. Based on the CDR3 plus reference TRBV9 and TRBJ2-7, the full variable domain is DSGVTQTPKHLITATGQRVTLRCSPRSGDLSVYWYQQSLDQGLQFLIQYYNGEERAKGNILERFSAQQFPDLHSELNLSSLELGDSALYFCASSVGTGADYEQYFGPGTRLTVT.

The J gene is TRBJ1-1, the V gene TRBV2; 7 bases match TRBD1. The V gene end was trimmed by 8 bases and the J gene end by 1 base; junction bases not matched to a gene: 4. The CDR3 is 13 amino acids. CDR1 is SNHLY and CDR2 is FYNNEI in the germline V gene. Written as DNA, the CDR3 is TGTGCCAGCCTAGGGGGCGGGAACACTGAAGCTTTCTTT. It is translated as CASLGGGNTEAFF.

A few counts support this clone. This sequence joins TRBV6-5 and TRBJ1-5, with 8 bases fitting TRBD1. Trimming cost V 4 bases and J 9 bases; bases outside gene matches: 5. Per germline, CDR1 MNHEY and CDR2 SVGAGI. The CDR3 is made up of 13 amino acids. In DNA, the CDR3 is TGTGCCAGCAGTTGGACAGGGATATCGCCCCAGCATTTT. Translated, it gives CASSWTGISPQHF.

J is TRBJ1-4 and V is TRBV18, with D unclear. This CDR3 spans 13 amino acids. V lost 3 bases and J lost 0, with 2 bases in between. CDR1 is KGHSH, CDR2 LQKENI, per germline. The CDR3 loop reads CASSPATNEKLFF. CDR3 nucleotides: TGTGCCAGCTCACCCGCAACTAATGAAAAACTGTTTTTT. Variable domain in full (rest from reference TRBV18 and TRBJ1-4): NAGVMQNPRHLVRRRGQEARLRCSPMKGHSHVYWYRQLPEEGLKFMVYLQKENIIDESGMPKERFSAEFPKEGPSILRIQQVVRGDSAAYFCASSPATNEKLFFGSGTQLSVL.

J is TRBJ2-3 and V is TRBV10-3; D gene unclear. The V and J ends lost 8 bases and 2 bases respectively, with 14 bases between them. The CDR3 is 14 residues long. Germline CDR1 is ENHRY and CDR2 is SYGVKD. CDR3 in DNA: TGTGCCATCCGGGTAGCAGCGACCACAGATACGCAGTATTTT. Amino acids: CAIRVAATTDTQYF.

This rearrangement joins TRBV27 to TRBJ1-1, with TRBD1 matching 7 bases. Per the germline V gene, CDR1 is MNHEY and CDR2 is SMNVEV (reference sequence). V lost 5 bases, J lost 6 bases, and 6 bases stayed unmatched. The CDR3 has 13 amino acids. The CDR3 region is CASSTTGFAEAFF. For the CDR3, the DNA is TGTGCCAGCAGTACGACAGGGTTCGCTGAAGCTTTCTTT.

The chain carries TRBV11-2 and TRBJ1-4; D is unclear. CDR1 is SGHAT, CDR2 FQNNGV, per germline. Trimming took 8 bases from V and 8 from J, leaving 15 bases between them. The CDR3 sequence is 13 residues long. In nucleotides, the CDR3 is TGTGCCAGCGGCAGGATTAGAGGGGAAAAACTGTTTTTT. Translated, it gives CASGRIRGEKLFF.

The chain carries TRBV2 and TRBJ1-5; TRBD1 might be the D (5 bases). The V gene's germline CDR1 is SNHLY and CDR2 FYNNEI. Trimming pared 3 bases from V and 8 bases from J, leaving 11 bases between. This CDR3 spans 13 amino acids. CDR3 in amino acids: CASSDPGEKPQHF. The CDR3 DNA reads TGTGCCAGCAGTGATCCGGGGGAAAAGCCCCAGCATTTT.

The chain uses TRBV9 and TRBJ1-5; D possibly corresponds to TRBD1 (5 bases). The V gene lost 0 bases and the J gene lost 6 bases, with 13 bases spanning the gap. The CDR3 has 15 amino acids. Germline V gene lookup returns CDR1 SGDLS and CDR2 YYNGEE. CDR3 in amino acids: CASSVGGDRAQPQHF. CDR3 nucleotide sequence: TGTGCCAGCAGCGTAGGGGGGGATCGGGCTCAGCCCCAGCATTTT.

The chain has TRBV9 and TRBJ1-1; D gene uncertain. Germline V CDR1 and CDR2: SGDLS, YYNGEE. V was clipped by 2 bases and J by 6 bases, with 14 bases between them. The CDR3 loop spans 14 amino acids. The CDR3 sequence is CASSVRRDDAEAFF. Written as DNA, the CDR3 is TGTGCCAGCAGCGTTCGTCGGGATGACGCTGAAGCTTTCTTT.

The J gene is TRBJ2-7, the V gene TRBV6-5, with 8 bases that match TRBD1. The ends lost 10 bases at V and 3 bases at J; junction bases unmatched: 5. Germline CDR1 MNHEY, CDR2 SVGAGI. The CDR3 has 12 residues. Written as DNA, the CDR3 is TGTGCCACTAAGACAGGGGACTACGAGCAGTACTTC. Encoded protein: CATKTGDYEQYF.